The entry below describes one TCR beta chain. Its target is unknown. This CDR3 contains 15 residues. Germline values: CDR1 MGHRA, CDR2 YSYEKL. V lost 5 bases to trimming and J lost 2 bases; unmatched junction nucleotides: 6. As for treatment: oral pan-JAK inhibitor, 5-10 mg twice daily. Those with alopecia areata gave lesional scalp punch biopsies and peripheral blood. In each case, RNA was isolated and then reverse transcribed into cDNA as the sequencing template. Method: immunoSEQ multiplex PCR; TCRdb's copy keeps in-frame clones and lacks some. The sample yields approximately 280,000 clones, roughly 60% seen once. This entry comes from a study of CD8+ T cells in alopecia areata. Study results and caveats: Amid tofacitinib therapy, many expanded lesional clones stayed present in scalp and blood.

This chain links TRBV4-1 with TRBJ2-7; 10 bases map to TRBD1. The material sequenced was CD4+ T cells sorted from blood, taken at week 24, from a patient treated with tofacitinib. The receptor was isolated from a human donor with alopecia areata. CDR3 nucleotides: TGCGCCAGCAGCGACGCCGGGACAGGGGCCTACGAGCAGTACTTC. Translated: CASSDAGTGAYEQYF.